This entry lists 19 T cell receptor beta chains sequenced from one sample in a study of blood T cell repertoires in COVID-19. Sequenced by immunoSEQ multiplex PCR; TCRdb stores in-frame clones only, minus some. The sample includes 400,000 or so clones, roughly 88% of them seen just once. Input material: PBMCs or T cells enriched from blood (not recorded which). The receptor set was obtained from a man between 18 and 29 years old who had recovered from COVID-19.

This chain uses TRBV3-1 (or the pseudogene TRBV3-2) with TRBJ2-7, with D perhaps matching TRBD1 (8 bases). From germline, CDR1 is LGHDT and CDR2 YNNKEL (reference sequence). The CDR3 length is 11 residues. The V end lost 8 bases, the J end lost 7 bases, and 12 bases lay between the germline ends. The CDR3, as DNA: TGTGCCAGCGCACAGGGGGGGGAGCAGTACTTC. Translated, it gives CASAQGGEQYF.

J is TRBJ1-2 and V is TRBV7-6; D unresolved. The germline gives CDR1 SGHVS, CDR2 FNYEAQ. V was clipped by 0 bases and J by 3 bases, with 14 bases between them. The CDR3 sequence is 16 residues long. Here the CDR3 DNA reads TGTGCCAGCAGCTTAGCCTCTCCCCAGTCCCACTATGGCTACACCTTC. It specifies CASSLASPQSHYGYTF. Based on the CDR3 plus reference TRBV7-6 and TRBJ1-2, the full variable domain is GAGVSQSPRYKVTKRGQDVALRCDPISGHVSLYWYRQALGQGPEFLTYFNYEAQQDKSGLPNDRFSAERPEGSISTLTIQRTEQRDSAMYRCASSLASPQSHYGYTFGSGTRLTVV.

The chain couples TRBV2 to TRBJ2-6; no clear D. CDR1 is SNHLY and CDR2 is FYNNEI in the germline V gene. This CDR3 spans 14 amino acids. V was pared by 8 bases and J by 1 base, with 9 bases between. Here the CDR3 reads CASGLVSGANVLTF. DNA of the CDR3: TGTGCCAGCGGCCTGGTATCTGGGGCCAACGTCCTGACTTTC.

The rearrangement links TRBV5-4 to TRBJ1-1; D not resolved. In germline, CDR1 is SGHNT, CDR2 YYREEE (reference sequence). The CDR3 totals 13 residues. V lost 0 bases and J lost 8, with 11 bases in between. The CDR3 DNA sequence: TGTGCCAGCAGCTTGGTTTCAAGTGCGGAAGCTTTCTTT. Translating gives CASSLVSSAEAFF.

The V and J genes are TRBV2 and TRBJ1-2; tentatively, D is TRBD1 (5 bases). Germline V CDR1 and CDR2: SNHLY, FYNNEI. With 7 bases removed from V and 8 bases from J, the gap between germline ends came to 14 bases. This CDR3 spans 12 amino acids. The CDR3 reads CASNPSGDGYTF. The CDR3, as DNA: TGTGCCAGCAATCCCTCGGGGGACGGCTACACCTTC.

This chain joins TRBV27 and TRBJ1-5; 8 nucleotides align to TRBD1. The CDR3 runs to 13 residues. Germline V gives CDR1 MNHEY, CDR2 SMNVEV (reference sequence). V lost 6 bases to trimming and J lost 5 bases; unmatched junction nucleotides: 3. CDR3 DNA: TGTGCCAGCAGCCGACAGGGGCATCAGCCCCAGCATTTT. Translating it yields CASSRQGHQPQHF.

The chain recombines TRBV15 with TRBJ2-3; TRBD2 matches 8 bases. The V and J ends lost 5 bases and 4 bases, in that order; junction bases with no gene match: 5. CDR1 is LNHNV and CDR2 is YYDKDF in the germline V gene (reference sequence). There are 14 residues in the CDR3. The CDR3 spells CATSFGLAADTQYF. The CDR3 DNA is TGTGCCACCAGCTTCGGACTAGCTGCAGATACGCAGTATTTT.

The gene calls are TRBV28 and TRBJ2-7; 13 positions match TRBD2. With V trimmed by 8 bases and J by 5 bases, 0 bases remained unmatched. Germline V gene data show CDR1 as MDHEN and CDR2 as SYDVKM. There are 12 residues in the CDR3. The CDR3 protein is CASGLAGDEQYF. In DNA form, the CDR3 reads TGTGCCAGCGGACTAGCGGGAGACGAGCAGTACTTC.

The chain links TRBV2 to TRBJ1-1; 8 positions match TRBD1. With V trimmed by 5 bases and J by 3 bases, 8 bases remained unmatched. Germline-derived CDR1 and CDR2 are SNHLY and FYNNEI. The CDR3 has 15 residues. CDR3 DNA: TGTGCCAGCAGTCGCAGGGGGCGCTTGGACACTGAAGCTTTCTTT. This sequence encodes CASSRRGRLDTEAFF.

The CDR3 bases are TGTGCCAGCAGTGGGTTGGACAGGTTCAATCAGCCCCAGCATTTT. It encodes CASSGLDRFNQPQHF. The chain links TRBV2 to TRBJ1-5, with TRBD1 identical over 7 bases. V lost 4 bases to trimming and J lost 3 bases; unmatched junction nucleotides: 6. Germline V CDR1 and CDR2: SNHLY, FYNNEI. This CDR3 is 15 amino acids long.

The chain recombines TRBV10-3 with TRBJ2-5, with TRBD1 as a possible D gene (6 bases). The CDR3 is 12 amino acids. Germline V CDR1 and CDR2: ENHRY, SYGVKD. V was trimmed by 10 bases and J by 2 bases, leaving 11 bases between them. The chain's CDR3 is CATRTEQETQYF. CDR3 DNA sequence: TGTGCCACCCGGACAGAGCAAGAGACCCAGTACTTC.

This clone was found a few times. The chain links TRBV28 to TRBJ1-3, with 10 bases aligning to TRBD1. Trimming cost V 6 bases and J 4 bases; bases outside gene matches: 3. The CDR3 is 14 residues long. The V gene's germline CDR1 is MDHEN and CDR2 SYDVKM. The CDR3, as DNA: TGTGCCAGCAGCGGACAGGGGGGGGGAAACACCATATATTTT. This translates into CASSGQGGGNTIYF.

The chain employs TRBV6-5 and TRBJ1-2; D is undetermined. The length of the CDR3 is 14 residues. Trimming removed 0 bases from V and 8 bases from J, with 13 bases in between. The germline V gene has CDR1 MNHEY and CDR2 SVGAGI. The DNA for the CDR3 is TGTGCCAGCAGTTACTCGCGGCAGTCGGGGGGCTACACCTTC. Translated, it gives CASSYSRQSGGYTF.

In DNA, the CDR3 is TGTGCCAGCAGCACAGGACCACGGATACGCACCGGGGAGCTGTTTTTT. Translation: CASSTGPRIRTGELFF. The chain joins TRBV28 to TRBJ2-2, with D possibly being TRBD1 (5 bases). V dropped 6 bases and J dropped 4 bases, with 18 bases sitting between them. Germline lookup yields CDR1 MDHEN and CDR2 SYDVKM. This CDR3 contains 16 residues.

The V call is TRBV12-5, the J call TRBJ1-1, with D uncertain. Germline-derived CDR1 and CDR2 are LGHNT and FRNRAP. This CDR3 is 11 amino acids long. V lost 7 bases to trimming and J lost 11 bases, with 14 bases between them. The CDR3, as DNA: TGTGCTAGTGCCTTCGGTGCTTGGGCTTTCTTT. Translation gives CASAFGAWAFF.

This chain uses TRBV6-5 with TRBJ1-5; no reliable D call. This CDR3 has 15 amino acids. Germline V gene lookup returns CDR1 MNHEY and CDR2 SVGAGI. Trimming stripped 6 bases from V and 0 bases from J, with 12 bases between. Here the CDR3 DNA reads TGTGCCAGCAGAAGACACGATTATAGCAATCAGCCCCAGCATTTT. It yields the protein CASRRHDYSNQPQHF.

In its sample, this clone was seen a few times. The gene calls are TRBV13 and TRBJ2-7, with 12 bases that match TRBD2. The CDR3 has 16 residues. Germline V gene data show CDR1 as PRHDT and CDR2 as FYEKMQ (reference sequence). With V trimmed by 4 bases and J by 2 bases, 6 bases remained unmatched. CDR3 sequence (DNA): TGTGCCAGCAGCTCGACTAGCGGGAGCATCGCCTACGAGCAGTACTTC. It translates to CASSSTSGSIAYEQYF.

The genes are TRBV7-3 and TRBJ2-3; weak D call: TRBD2 (6 bases). Per the germline V gene, CDR1 is SGHTA and CDR2 is FQGTGA. V lost 1 base and J 6 bases, leaving 17 bases between the germline ends. The CDR3 loop spans 16 amino acids. The CDR3 DNA reads TGTGCCAGCAGCTTAAACCGGGACTCAGGACGGGATACGCAGTATTTT. Its translation: CASSLNRDSGRDTQYF.

This clone came up once. The rearrangement joins TRBV30 to TRBJ2-5; TRBD2 matches 7 bases. J gave up 2 bases and V 1 base, and 7 bases lay outside the gene matches. Per the germline V gene, CDR1 is GTSNPN and CDR2 is SVGIG (reference sequence). CDR3 length: 15 residues. The CDR3 coding sequence is TGTGCCTGGAGTGGGGACGCGCGGGGGCAAGAGACCCAGTACTTC. This encodes CAWSGDARGQETQYF.